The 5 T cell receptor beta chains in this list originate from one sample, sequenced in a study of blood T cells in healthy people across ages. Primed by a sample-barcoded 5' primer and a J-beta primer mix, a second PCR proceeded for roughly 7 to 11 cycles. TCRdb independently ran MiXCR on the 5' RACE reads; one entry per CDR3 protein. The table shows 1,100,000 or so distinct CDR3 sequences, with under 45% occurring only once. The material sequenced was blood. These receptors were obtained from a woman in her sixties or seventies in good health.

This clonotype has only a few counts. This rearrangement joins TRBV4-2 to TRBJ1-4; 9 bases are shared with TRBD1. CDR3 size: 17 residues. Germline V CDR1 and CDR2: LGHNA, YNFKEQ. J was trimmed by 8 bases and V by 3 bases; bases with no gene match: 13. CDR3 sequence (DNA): TGTGCCAGCAGCCAGAGTCCCGGGACAGGGATTTCCGAAAAACTGTTTTTT. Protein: CASSQSPGTGISEKLFF.

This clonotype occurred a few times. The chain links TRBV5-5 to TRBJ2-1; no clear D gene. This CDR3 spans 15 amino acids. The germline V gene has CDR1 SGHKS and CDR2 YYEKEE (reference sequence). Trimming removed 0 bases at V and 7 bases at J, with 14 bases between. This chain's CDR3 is CASSLGVSSLNEQFF. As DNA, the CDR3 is TGTGCCAGCAGCTTGGGCGTCTCTAGTTTAAATGAGCAGTTCTTC. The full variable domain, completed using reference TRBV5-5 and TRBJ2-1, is DAGVTQSPTHLIKTRGQQVTLRCSPISGHKSVSWYQQVLGQGPQFIFQYYEKEERGRGNFPDRFSARQFPNYSSELNVNALLLGDSALYLCASSLGVSSLNEQFFGPGTRLTVL.

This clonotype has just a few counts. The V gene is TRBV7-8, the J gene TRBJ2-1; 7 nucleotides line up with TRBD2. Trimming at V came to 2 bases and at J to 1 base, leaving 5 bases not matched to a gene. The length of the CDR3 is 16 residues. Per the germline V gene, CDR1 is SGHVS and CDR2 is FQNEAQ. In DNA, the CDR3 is TGTGCCAGCAGCTTATCAGAGCGGGGATCCTACAATGAGCAGTTCTTC. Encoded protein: CASSLSERGSYNEQFF.

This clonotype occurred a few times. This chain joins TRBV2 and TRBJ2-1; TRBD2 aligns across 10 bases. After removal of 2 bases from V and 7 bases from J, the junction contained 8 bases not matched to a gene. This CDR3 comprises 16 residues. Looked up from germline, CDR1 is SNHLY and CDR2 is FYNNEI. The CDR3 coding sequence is TGTGCCAGCAGTGAACGAGCGGGAGGGCCGTATAATGAGCAGTTCTTC. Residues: CASSERAGGPYNEQFF. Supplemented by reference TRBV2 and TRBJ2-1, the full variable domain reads EPEVTQTPSHQVTQMGQEVILRCVPISNHLYFYWYRQILGQKVEFLVSFYNNEISEKSEIFDDQFSVERPDGSNFTLKIRSTKLEDSAMYFCASSERAGGPYNEQFFGPGTRLTVL.

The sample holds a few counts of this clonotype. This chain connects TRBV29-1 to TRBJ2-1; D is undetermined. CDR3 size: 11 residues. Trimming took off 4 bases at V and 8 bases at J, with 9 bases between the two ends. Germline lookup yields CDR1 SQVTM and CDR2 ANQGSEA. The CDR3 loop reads CSVVLVYEQFF. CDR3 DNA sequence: TGCAGCGTTGTCCTCGTGTATGAGCAGTTCTTC.